This T cell receptor (beta chain) is drawn from a study of blood T cell repertoires in COVID-19. Study as a whole: Specimens from acute and convalescent COVID-19 originated in the United States, Italy and Spain. T cells, B-cell-depleted T cells, or PBMCs supplied cDNA or gDNA.

V shed 5 bases, J shed 0 bases, and the junction held 11 bases outside the gene matches. CDR1 is SGHRS, CDR2 YFSETQ, per germline. CDR3 length equals 17 residues. Methods used by the authors: Estimates of nucleated cell counts were drawn from the amplification of reference gene primers. Repertoires were generated with immunoSEQ multiplex PCR, while TCRdb's copy carries only in-frame clones and drops some. D and trimming were read from the DNA, whereas the V and J calls and clone size are those reported in that table. Among roughly 200,000 clones, roughly 81% were seen once, and the ten largest hold approximately 5.1%.

The receptor was derived from an older woman with active or convalescent COVID-19. Sequencing was carried out using peripheral blood. The genes are TRBV5-1 and TRBJ1-1; 9 nucleotides agree with TRBD1. As DNA, the CDR3 is TGCGCCAGCAGTGACCTGGACAGGGGTCCCATGAACACTGAAGCTTTCTTT. It codes for CASSDLDRGPMNTEAFF.